A selection of T cell receptor beta chains follows, all from one sample in a study of T cells in Graves' hyperthyroidism and ophthalmopathy. TCRdb reprocessed the multiplex PCR reads via MiXCR and lists one record per CDR3 protein. The sample includes about 600,000 distinct CDR3 sequences, 15% to 20% of them seen just once. The sequenced sample was blood. Receptor source: a middle-aged woman with Graves' ophthalmopathy. The conserved cysteine and the conserved F or W are not part of the CDR3 here. A D gene is named only where the DNA matches it firmly.

TRBJ2-1	TRBD2	TRBV20-1	SARGGTSGRYNEQF
TRBJ2-7	-	TRBV12-3/TRBV12-4	ASSFLSYEQY
TRBJ2-2	-	TRBV7-3	ASSLGGLASNTGELF
TRBJ1-3	-	TRBV5-1	ASTIGPGNTIY
TRBJ1-1	-	TRBV3-1	ASGQGGYNTEAF
TRBJ2-7	TRBD1	TRBV28	ASTFGTGQGTYEQY
TRBJ1-1	-	TRBV10-3	AISESVGPMNTEAF
TRBJ2-4	TRBD2	TRBV6-1	ASSRPTSGENIQY
TRBJ1-2	-	TRBV13	ASRLKTQGLHYGYT
TRBJ2-7	-	TRBV18	ASSPPSAYEQY
TRBJ1-1	-	TRBV18	ASSPQRGNTEAF
TRBJ2-1	-	TRBV24-1	ATSPGNEQF
TRBJ2-1	TRBD2	TRBV19	ASSIGLAGPGQF
TRBJ2-5	TRBD1	TRBV7-9	ASSETGTETQY
TRBJ1-6	-	TRBV2	ATSQSSYNSPLH
TRBJ1-1	TRBD1	TRBV2	ASNGQGETEAF
TRBJ2-5	TRBD1	TRBV24-1	ATSDLGQEGETQY
TRBJ1-1	-	TRBV5-1	ASSPRDPGSNTEAF
TRBJ2-5	TRBD2	TRBV20-1	SAQTPGASGVYQETQY
TRBJ1-5	-	TRBV6-1	ASSEAMTLYSNQPQH
TRBJ2-1	-	TRBV3-1	ASSPSPGNEQF
TRBJ1-1	-	TRBV10-3	AISVGGNTEAF
TRBJ1-3	-	TRBV7-8	ASSRDRILSGNTIY
TRBJ1-1	TRBD1	TRBV27	ASSFRQGPKGNTEAF
TRBJ1-3	-	TRBV2	ASSEGRGGMLNTIY